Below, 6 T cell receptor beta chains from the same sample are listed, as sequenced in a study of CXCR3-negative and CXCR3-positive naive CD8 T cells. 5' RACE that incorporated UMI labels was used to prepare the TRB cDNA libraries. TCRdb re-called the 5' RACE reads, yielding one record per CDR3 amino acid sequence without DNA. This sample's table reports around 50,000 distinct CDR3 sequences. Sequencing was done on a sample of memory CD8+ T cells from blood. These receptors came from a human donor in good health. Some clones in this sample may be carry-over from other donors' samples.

CDR3 protein: CASKTGGYEQYF. The J gene is TRBJ2-7, the V gene TRBV28; TCRdb names TRBD1, which stays unverified in the absence of DNA. Germline CDR1 is MDHEN and CDR2 is SYDVKM. The CDR3 totals 12 residues. The variable domain in full, with the rest retrieved from reference TRBV28 and TRBJ2-7, is DVKVTQSSRYLVKRTGEKVFLECVQDMDHENMFWYRQDPGLGLRLIYFSYDVKMKEKGDIPEGYSVSREKKERFSLILESASTNQTSMYLCASKTGGYEQYFGPGTRLTVT.

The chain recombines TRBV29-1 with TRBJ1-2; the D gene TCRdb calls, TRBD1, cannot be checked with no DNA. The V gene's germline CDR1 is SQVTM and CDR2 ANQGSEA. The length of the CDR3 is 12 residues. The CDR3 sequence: CSVEGQDYGYTF.

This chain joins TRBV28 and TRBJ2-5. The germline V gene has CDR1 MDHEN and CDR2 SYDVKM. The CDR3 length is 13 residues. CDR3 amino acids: CASSLKYQETQYF.

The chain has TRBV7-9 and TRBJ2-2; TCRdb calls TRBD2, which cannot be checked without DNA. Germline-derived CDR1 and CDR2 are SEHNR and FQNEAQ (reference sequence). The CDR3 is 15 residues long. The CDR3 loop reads CASSSSSQPTGELFF.

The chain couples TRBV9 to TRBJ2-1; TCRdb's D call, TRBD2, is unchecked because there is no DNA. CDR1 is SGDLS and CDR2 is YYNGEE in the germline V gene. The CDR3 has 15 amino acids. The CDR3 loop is CASSPTLRGYNEQFF.

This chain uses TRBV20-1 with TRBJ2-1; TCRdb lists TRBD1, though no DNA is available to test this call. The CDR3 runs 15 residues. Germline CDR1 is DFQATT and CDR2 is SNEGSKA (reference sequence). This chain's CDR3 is CSAHKGDFSYNEQFF.